The source of this TCR beta chain is a study of cytomegalovirus exposure and HLA in healthy donors. Comment on this clone: Its antigen is still unknown.

Study-wide points: In vitro checks showed that three CMV-associated chains really do target CMV antigens. The study designated fewer than 200 TCR beta chains cytomegalovirus-associated.

The ends lost 2 bases at V and 1 base at J; junction bases unmatched: 4. This CDR3 has 15 residues. In germline, CDR1 is MRHNA, CDR2 SNTAGT. The donors were part of the approximately 130-subject validation cohort, which stood apart from the approximately 670-subject first cohort. Measured with immunoSEQ multiplex PCR; TCRdb has only the in-frame clones, and not every one. The sample contains approximately 170,000 clones, 85% of which appear only once. Sequenced material: PBMCs. The sequence derives from a young man in good health and CMV-seropositive. The chain links TRBV6-4 to TRBJ1-1; 7 bases align to TRBD1. CDR3 sequence reads: CASSDADRANTEAFF. The CDR3 DNA sequence: TGTGCCAGCAGTGACGCCGACAGGGCGAACACTGAAGCTTTCTTT.